This T cell receptor beta chain was profiled in a study of vaccination and CD4 T cells after COVID-19. V lost 7 bases, J lost 10 bases, and 15 bases lay in between. The CDR3 runs 12 residues. Germline V gives CDR1 ENHRY, CDR2 SYGVKD. Sequenced with the Oncomine TCR Beta short-read assay was DNA taken from cultured CD4+ T cells. One entry per CDR3 protein results from TCRdb running MiXCR on the PCR reads. The data show 12,000 or so distinct CDR3 sequences, around 40% seen once. To note about this clonotype: Its antigen is unknown.

The treatment denotes: approximately 9-day PBMC culture with coronavirus spike peptide pools or control peptides (ViraFEST assay). Both day 3 and day 7 involved replacing half of the medium with fresh IL-2 medium. Sample: cultured CD4+ T cells from blood. The origin of this receptor is a human donor with COVID-19. The chain employs TRBV10-3 and TRBJ2-3; no clear D. CDR3 region: CAITPGPPAQYF. DNA for the CDR3: TGTGCCATCACTCCCGGACCCCCCGCGCAGTATTTT.